The text below deals with one T cell receptor (beta chain). Its antigen is currently unknown. Mismatch with germline at one junction end may stem from a read error. TCRdb re-called the 5' RACE reads through MiXCR, storing one row per CDR3 protein. The sample yields some 130,000 distinct CDR3 sequences, roughly 13% seen once. The sample originates from a study of CD8 T cells in ankylosing spondylitis. Study-wide results and caveats: A TCR beta motif of fewer than ten highly homologous variants appeared characteristic of ankylosing spondylitis blood. Some motif variants were previously reported in reactive arthritis synovial fluid and blood. Clones tied to disease were said to be significantly enriched in matched ankylosing spondylitis synovial fluid.

CDR1 and CDR2 from the germline V gene are MGHRA and YSYEKL. The CDR3 covers 16 residues. The sequenced material came from blood, either unsorted or a sorted T cell fraction (not recorded which). The rearrangement links TRBV4-1 to TRBJ2-5; D possibly corresponds to TRBD2 (5 bases). The receptor comes from a female donor with ankylosing spondylitis or in good health (not recorded which). CDR3: CASSQDWLAYQETPYF. The CDR3, as DNA: TGCGCCAGCAGCCAAGATTGGCTAGCTTATCAAGAGACCCCGTACTTC.